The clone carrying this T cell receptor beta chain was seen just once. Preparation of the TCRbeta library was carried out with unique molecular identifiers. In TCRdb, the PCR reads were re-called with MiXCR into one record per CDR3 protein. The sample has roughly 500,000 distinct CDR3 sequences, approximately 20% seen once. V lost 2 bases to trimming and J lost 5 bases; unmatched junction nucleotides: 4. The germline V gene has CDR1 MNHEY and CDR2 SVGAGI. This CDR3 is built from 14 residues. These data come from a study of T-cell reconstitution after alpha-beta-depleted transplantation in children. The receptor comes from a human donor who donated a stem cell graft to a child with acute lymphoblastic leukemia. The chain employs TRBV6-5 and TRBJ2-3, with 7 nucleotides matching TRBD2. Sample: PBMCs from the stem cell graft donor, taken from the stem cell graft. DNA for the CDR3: TGTGCCAGCAGTTACGGGGCTAGCGGAGATACGCAGTATTTT. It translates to CASSYGASGDTQYF.